This record covers a single TCR beta chain. These data are taken from a study of blood T cell repertoires in COVID-19. Study-wide background: Samples of COVID-19 (acute and convalescent) were obtained from the United States, Italy and Spain. Sources were T cells, B-cell-depleted T cells, or PBMCs; the material itself was cDNA or gDNA.

How the authors handled the data: Reference gene primers were amplified, and this amplification served to estimate nucleated cell counts. TCRdb's table, derived via immunoSEQ multiplex PCR, lists solely in-frame clones and lacks some. Clone size and V and J calls were adopted from that table, with D and trimming inferred from the DNA. The data contain about 150,000 clones, approximately 83% of them singletons. This CDR3 is built from 13 residues. CDR1 and CDR2 (germline): SGHNT, YENEEA. V dropped 5 bases and J dropped 5 bases, with 12 bases sitting between them. The gene calls are TRBV11-3 and TRBJ2-5; weak D call: TRBD1 (5 bases). The sequenced sample was peripheral blood. This clonotype was sampled from a woman aged 80 or older with acute or convalescent COVID-19. The CDR3 is CASSRTYSETQYF. For the CDR3, the DNA is TGTGCCAGCAGCCGGACATACTCGGAGACCCAGTACTTC.